This is a list of T cell receptor beta chains from one sample in a study of blood T cells in healthy people across ages. TCRdb reanalysed the 5' RACE reads using MiXCR and keeps one entry per CDR3 protein. Among roughly 2 million distinct CDR3 sequences, less than 50% were seen once, and the ten largest hold approximately 2.1%. Sequences were obtained from blood. Receptors were obtained from a woman aged 40 to 49 in good health. Both conserved end residues are part of each CDR3. The order of the fields is D gene, clone size, V gene, J gene, CDR3 protein, CDR3 DNA. A D gene is named only where the DNA matches it firmly. A clone size is listed for some rows: how often the clone was seen (once, few, many), or a class if it is expanded.

d_gene: TRBD2; abundance: few; v_gene: TRBV24-1; j_gene: TRBJ2-5; CDR3aa: CATSDWLAGGQGTQYF; CDR3nt: TGTGCCACCAGTGATTGGCTAGCGGGGGGTCAAGGGACCCAGTACTTC
d_gene: NA; abundance: NA; v_gene: TRBV27; j_gene: TRBJ2-3; CDR3aa: CASSLQRINGPRGVTDTQYF; CDR3nt: TGTGCCAGCAGTTTGCAGAGAATCAATGGGCCACGGGGTGTAACAGATACGCAGTATTTT
d_gene: TRBD2; abundance: many; v_gene: TRBV7-2; j_gene: TRBJ2-3; CDR3aa: CASSLAGLAGDTQYF; CDR3nt: TGTGCCAGCAGCTTAGCCGGACTAGCGGGAGATACGCAGTATTTT
d_gene: TRBD2; abundance: NA; v_gene: TRBV27; j_gene: TRBJ2-4; CDR3aa: CASSPGLAGGLGDIQYF; CDR3nt: TGTGCCAGCAGTCCGGGACTAGCGGGGGGTTTGGGAGACATTCAGTACTTC
d_gene: NA; abundance: NA; v_gene: TRBV7-2; j_gene: TRBJ2-1; CDR3aa: CASSPHSALLQFF; CDR3nt: TGTGCCAGCAGCCCACATTCGGCCCTCTTGCAGTTCTTC
d_gene: NA; abundance: few; v_gene: TRBV7-2; j_gene: TRBJ2-4; CDR3aa: CASSLDPTRTNIQYF; CDR3nt: TGTGCCAGCAGCTTAGATCCCACGCGGACAAACATTCAGTACTTC
d_gene: NA; abundance: NA; v_gene: TRBV27; j_gene: TRBJ1-1; CDR3aa: CASIGIEAFF; CDR3nt: TGTGCCAGCATTGGGATTGAAGCTTTCTTT
d_gene: NA; abundance: few; v_gene: TRBV2; j_gene: TRBJ2-5; CDR3aa: CASKARIETQYF; CDR3nt: TGTGCCAGCAAGGCCAGGATTGAGACCCAGTACTTC
d_gene: NA; abundance: few; v_gene: TRBV11-2; j_gene: TRBJ2-7; CDR3aa: CASSRLRDGPYEQYF; CDR3nt: TGTGCCAGCAGCCGCCTCCGGGACGGCCCCTACGAGCAGTACTTC
d_gene: TRBD2; abundance: NA; v_gene: TRBV7-9; j_gene: TRBJ2-5; CDR3aa: CASSLYGSGGVYQETQYF; CDR3nt: TGTGCCAGCAGCTTATACGGTAGCGGGGGGGTCTATCAAGAGACCCAGTACTTC
d_gene: NA; abundance: NA; v_gene: TRBV6-5; j_gene: TRBJ2-7; CDR3aa: CASSYLEGYEQYF; CDR3nt: TGTGCCAGCAGTTACTTGGAGGGCTACGAGCAGTACTTC
d_gene: NA; abundance: NA; v_gene: TRBV6-2/TRBV6-3; j_gene: TRBJ2-6; CDR3aa: CASGTTGRSGANVLTF; CDR3nt: TGTGCCAGCGGAACAACAGGGCGCTCTGGGGCCAACGTCCTGACTTTC
d_gene: NA; abundance: NA; v_gene: TRBV7-2; j_gene: TRBJ2-3; CDR3aa: CASSKHGGAFTDTQYF; CDR3nt: TGTGCCAGCAGCAAACATGGGGGAGCTTTCACAGATACGCAGTATTTT
d_gene: TRBD2; abundance: NA; v_gene: TRBV10-3; j_gene: TRBJ2-3; CDR3aa: CAISASSGVTDTQYF; CDR3nt: TGTGCCATCAGTGCTTCTAGCGGGGTGACAGATACGCAGTATTTT
d_gene: NA; abundance: NA; v_gene: TRBV27; j_gene: TRBJ1-2; CDR3aa: CASTAAGGGSYGYTF; CDR3nt: TGTGCCAGCACCGCTGCTGGGGGGGGCAGTTATGGCTACACCTTC
d_gene: NA; abundance: many; v_gene: TRBV7-2; j_gene: TRBJ2-3; CDR3aa: CASRRGLSEDTQYF; CDR3nt: TGTGCCAGCCGAAGGGGTTTAAGCGAAGATACGCAGTATTTT
d_gene: TRBD1; abundance: NA; v_gene: TRBV13; j_gene: TRBJ1-2; CDR3aa: CASSLNRGEGYTF; CDR3nt: TGTGCCAGCAGCTTGAACAGGGGAGAAGGCTACACCTTC
d_gene: NA; abundance: once; v_gene: TRBV5-1; j_gene: TRBJ1-1; CDR3aa: CASSLERERMNTEAFF; CDR3nt: TGCGCCAGCAGCTTGGAGAGAGAAAGAATGAACACTGAAGCTTTCTTT
d_gene: NA; abundance: NA; v_gene: TRBV10-2; j_gene: TRBJ1-4; CDR3aa: CASSEGSVSWGEKLFF; CDR3nt: TGCGCCAGCAGTGAAGGGTCAGTGAGTTGGGGTGAAAAACTGTTTTTT
d_gene: NA; abundance: NA; v_gene: TRBV24-1; j_gene: TRBJ1-5; CDR3aa: CATSRAVNSNQPQHF; CDR3nt: TGTGCCACCAGCCGGGCCGTCAATAGCAATCAGCCCCAGCATTTT
d_gene: TRBD1; abundance: NA; v_gene: TRBV27; j_gene: TRBJ1-5; CDR3aa: CASSFPLTGGRNQPQHF; CDR3nt: TGTGCCAGCAGTTTCCCCCTTACAGGGGGCAGAAATCAGCCCCAGCATTTT
d_gene: NA; abundance: few; v_gene: TRBV7-2; j_gene: TRBJ2-1; CDR3aa: CASSWTNTPYNEQFF; CDR3nt: TGTGCCAGCAGCTGGACGAATACGCCATACAATGAGCAGTTCTTC
d_gene: NA; abundance: NA; v_gene: TRBV4-2; j_gene: TRBJ2-3; CDR3aa: CASSQGVSSLTDTQYF; CDR3nt: TGTGCCAGCAGCCAAGGAGTCAGCTCCCTCACAGATACGCAGTATTTT
d_gene: NA; abundance: NA; v_gene: TRBV7-9; j_gene: TRBJ2-5; CDR3aa: CASSLMIETQYF; CDR3nt: TGTGCCAGCAGCTTAATGATCGAGACCCAGTACTTC
d_gene: NA; abundance: NA; v_gene: TRBV10-1; j_gene: TRBJ2-5; CDR3aa: CASSELAATETQYF; CDR3nt: TGCGCCAGCAGTGAGCTGGCGGCGACAGAGACCCAGTACTTC
d_gene: TRBD1; abundance: NA; v_gene: TRBV20-1; j_gene: TRBJ2-7; CDR3aa: CSAARGQLSSYEQYF; CDR3nt: TGCAGTGCTGCCCGGGGACAGCTAAGCTCCTACGAGCAGTACTTC
d_gene: NA; abundance: NA; v_gene: TRBV27; j_gene: TRBJ2-3; CDR3aa: CASSFSAGEYPDTQYF; CDR3nt: TGTGCCAGCAGTTTTTCGGCAGGGGAGTATCCAGATACGCAGTATTTT
d_gene: NA; abundance: NA; v_gene: TRBV20-1; j_gene: TRBJ2-5; CDR3aa: CSARDWGEIETQYF; CDR3nt: TGCAGTGCTAGAGATTGGGGCGAGATAGAGACCCAGTACTTC
d_gene: TRBD1; abundance: NA; v_gene: TRBV13; j_gene: TRBJ2-4; CDR3aa: CASSLGSDRVERYF; CDR3nt: TGTGCCAGCAGCTTAGGATCTGACAGGGTCGAGCGGTACTTC
d_gene: TRBD1; abundance: NA; v_gene: TRBV6-1; j_gene: TRBJ2-7; CDR3aa: CASSRTGSGSWEQYF; CDR3nt: TGTGCTAGCAGTCGGACAGGGTCGGGATCTTGGGAGCAGTACTTC
d_gene: TRBD1; abundance: NA; v_gene: TRBV5-6; j_gene: TRBJ1-2; CDR3aa: CASSATGLSYGYTF; CDR3nt: TGTGCCAGCAGCGCGACAGGGCTCAGCTATGGCTACACCTTC
d_gene: NA; abundance: few; v_gene: TRBV6-2/TRBV6-3; j_gene: TRBJ2-7; CDR3aa: CASSYLGEGRTSYEQYF; CDR3nt: TGTGCCAGCAGCTACTTGGGGGAAGGACGGACCTCCTACGAGCAGTACTTC
d_gene: NA; abundance: NA; v_gene: TRBV20-1; j_gene: TRBJ1-1; CDR3aa: CSARRTQGVTEAFF; CDR3nt: TGCAGTGCTAGACGGACCCAGGGCGTCACTGAAGCTTTCTTT
d_gene: TRBD2; abundance: NA; v_gene: TRBV7-2; j_gene: TRBJ2-5; CDR3aa: CASSLRLAGGAQYF; CDR3nt: TGTGCCAGCAGCTTACGGCTAGCGGGGGGGGCCCAGTACTTC
d_gene: NA; abundance: NA; v_gene: TRBV7-2; j_gene: TRBJ1-2; CDR3aa: CASSLNPTGRNNYGYTF; CDR3nt: TGTGCCAGCAGCTTAAACCCCACAGGGAGAAATAACTATGGCTACACCTTC
d_gene: NA; abundance: NA; v_gene: TRBV4-3; j_gene: TRBJ2-6; CDR3aa: CASSQELGVDNVLTF; CDR3nt: TGCGCCAGCAGCCAAGAACTCGGGGTTGACAACGTCCTGACTTTC
d_gene: NA; abundance: NA; v_gene: TRBV7-3; j_gene: TRBJ2-1; CDR3aa: CASSPRGGVRGNEQFF; CDR3nt: TGTGCCAGCAGCCCTAGGGGCGGAGTAAGGGGCAATGAGCAGTTCTTC
d_gene: TRBD1; abundance: few; v_gene: TRBV24-1; j_gene: TRBJ2-7; CDR3aa: CATSPGQGDFEQYF; CDR3nt: TGTGCCACCAGTCCGGGACAGGGAGATTTCGAGCAGTACTTC
d_gene: NA; abundance: once; v_gene: TRBV5-1; j_gene: TRBJ1-2; CDR3aa: CASSLEPRVKGGYTF; CDR3nt: TGCGCCAGCAGCTTGGAACCCAGGGTGAAGGGAGGCTACACCTTC
d_gene: NA; abundance: few; v_gene: TRBV12-3/TRBV12-4; j_gene: TRBJ1-5; CDR3aa: CASSFGGQNQPQHF; CDR3nt: TGTGCCAGCAGTTTTGGAGGGCAGAATCAGCCCCAGCATTTT